The rows below give T cell receptor beta chains drawn from one sample of a study of blood T cells in healthy people across ages. TCRdb itself ran the 5' RACE reads through MiXCR, one entry per CDR3 protein. The sample lists 350,000 to 450,000 distinct CDR3 sequences, 45% to 65% seen once, with 51% in the top ten. The source material was blood. The receptor set was obtained from a man aged 55 to 69 in good health. Each CDR3 is given with its conserved first and last residue. The order of the fields is J gene, clone size, V gene, D gene, CDR3 DNA, CDR3 protein. D genes are given only for firm matches. The size field is filled for only some rows; it gives once, few, many or a size class.

>TRBJ1-2|.|TRBV29-1|.
TGCAGCGTTAGTGACTATGGCTACACCTTC
CSVSDYGYTF
>TRBJ2-5|few|TRBV6-2/TRBV6-3|.
TGTGCCAGCAGTTACTCATCGGGGGTAGAGACCCAGTACTTC
CASSYSSGVETQYF
>TRBJ2-7|once|TRBV20-1|.
TGCAGTGCCGTCTCCCGGTCCGTAGTCGAGCAGTACTTC
CSAVSRSVVEQYF
>TRBJ2-1|.|TRBV7-9|TRBD2
TGTGCCAGCAGCCCGAGACGAGCGGGAGGGAAAAACAATGAGCAGTTCTTC
CASSPRRAGGKNNEQFF
>TRBJ2-4|.|TRBV18|.
TGTGCCAGCTCATCCGGGCCCTACCACAAAAACATTCAGTACTTC
CASSSGPYHKNIQYF
>TRBJ2-5|few|TRBV20-1|.
TGCAGTGCCCCCGCGGGCCAAGAGACCCAGTACTTC
CSAPAGQETQYF
>TRBJ2-5|.|TRBV14|.
TGTGCCAGCAGCCAAGATAGAAGGTCTCGTACGGAGCAGTACTTC
CASSQDRRSRTEQYF
>TRBJ2-7|few|TRBV7-2|TRBD1
TGTGCCAGCAGCTGGTCACAGGGGCCCTACGAGCAGTACTTC
CASSWSQGPYEQYF
>TRBJ1-5|.|TRBV4-2|.
TGTGCCAGCAGCCAAGATGGTCAGAGCAATCAGCCCCAGCATTTT
CASSQDGQSNQPQHF
>TRBJ2-7|.|TRBV4-3|.
TGCGCCAGCAGCCGGGAACAGGGTAAGGACGAGCAGTACTTC
CASSREQGKDEQYF
>TRBJ1-2|.|TRBV30|.
TGTGCCTGGAGTGTACCCCCTTCTAACTATGGCTACACCTTC
CAWSVPPSNYGYTF
>TRBJ2-1|.|TRBV20-1|TRBD2
TGCAGTGCTAGGGTACTAGCGGGAGGTACCTACAATGAGCAGTTCTTC
CSARVLAGGTYNEQFF
>TRBJ2-5|few|TRBV20-1|.
TGCAGTGCCCCTCTAGTCACAGGGACAAGGGGTCAAGAGACCCAGTACTTC
CSAPLVTGTRGQETQYF
>TRBJ2-5|many|TRBV29-1|TRBD2
TGCAGCACCCGGATGCTAGCGGGATCGAAGGGGGAGACCCAGTACTTC
CSTRMLAGSKGETQYF
>TRBJ1-2|.|TRBV20-1|.
TGCAGTGCTAGAGATCACAGCTTCTATGGCTACACCTTC
CSARDHSFYGYTF
>TRBJ2-1|once|TRBV24-1|TRBD2
TGTGCCACCAGTGCCTCCCCGGGCTGGACATCTAGCGGGAGGTGGTACTACAATGAGCAGTTCTTC
CATSASPGWTSSGRWYYNEQFF
>TRBJ2-7|.|TRBV5-1|.
TGCGCCAGCAGCTTGGAGGGGGGTTCGAGTTCCTACGAGCAGTACTTC
CASSLEGGSSSYEQYF
>TRBJ2-3|many|TRBV7-2|.
TGTGCCAGCAGTAGGGACAACACAGATACGCAGTATTTT
CASSRDNTDTQYF
>TRBJ1-1|.|TRBV20-1|.
TGCAGTGCTAGAGAGAACAGAAACATGAACACTGAAGCTTTCTTT
CSARENRNMNTEAFF
>TRBJ1-2|few|TRBV15|.
TGTGCCACCAGCAGGGGGGACGGAAACTATGGCTACACCTTC
CATSRGDGNYGYTF
>TRBJ2-7|.|TRBV20-1|.
TGCAGTGCTAGGTCAGGCAACTACGAGCAGTACTTC
CSARSGNYEQYF
>TRBJ1-6|few|TRBV6-6|.
TGTGCCGCGGCCCCGACCGACGGGGGTTCACCCCTCCACTTT
CAAAPTDGGSPLHF
>TRBJ2-5|few|TRBV5-1|TRBD2
TGCGCCAGCAGCGGATCCGGCGGGAGGGCCGAGGAGACCCAGTACTTC
CASSGSGGRAEETQYF
>TRBJ2-7|.|TRBV21-1|.
TGTGCCAGCAGCAAGGACCAGAAAGGAGCCCCCGGGACGGAGACCTACGAGCAGTACTTC
CASSKDQKGAPGTETYEQYF
>TRBJ2-1|.|TRBV28|.
TGTGCCAGCGTTTCCCTGGGATACAATGGGCAGTTCTTC
CASVSLGYNGQFF
>TRBJ2-1|.|TRBV7-2|.
TGTGCCAGCAACTCTCCTAATCGAGAGCAGTTCTTC
CASNSPNREQFF
>TRBJ2-6|.|TRBV11-2|.
TGTGCCAGCAGCTTAGCGGGGGCGCAGAGCTCTGGGGCCAACGTCCTGACTTTC
CASSLAGAQSSGANVLTF
>TRBJ2-5|few|TRBV7-9|TRBD1
TGTGCCAGCAGCTTAGGGGACAGGGGATTGAGAGAGACCCAGTACTTC
CASSLGDRGLRETQYF
>TRBJ2-5|.|TRBV11-2|.
TGTGCCTGCAGCCTGCTAGCTAGACTTGGGACCCAGTACTTC
CACSLLARLGTQYF
>TRBJ1-1|.|TRBV20-1|.
TGCAGTGCTAAGGGCGGGGCGCGGACTGAAGCTTTCTTT
CSAKGGARTEAFF
>TRBJ2-3|many|TRBV20-1|TRBD2
TGCAGTGCTAGAGGGCTAGCGGGGATACTAACCACAGATACGCAGTATTTT
CSARGLAGILTTDTQYF
>TRBJ2-5|.|TRBV20-1|TRBD2
TGCAGTGCCCCCAGGGGTGGCGGGAGGGCCCAGACCCAGTACTTC
CSAPRGGGRAQTQYF
>TRBJ2-7|.|TRBV20-1|.
TGCAGTGCTAGGGGTCAGGGAGGATACGAGCAGTACTTC
CSARGQGGYEQYF
>TRBJ1-2|.|TRBV6-2/TRBV6-3|.
TGTGCCAGCAGTGACTGGACCTATGGCTACACCTTC
CASSDWTYGYTF
>TRBJ2-1|.|TRBV5-5|.
TGTGCCAGCAGCTTGGGCGGCGCGGGCTTCGATGAGCAGTTCTTC
CASSLGGAGFDEQFF
>TRBJ1-1|.|TRBV20-1|TRBD1
TGCAGTGCGGCAGGGGGCGCCTTCAATACTTTCTTT
CSAAGGAFNTFF
>TRBJ2-5|many|TRBV14|.
TGTGCCAGCAGCCCCCAACTAGGAGAGACCCAGTACTTC
CASSPQLGETQYF
>TRBJ2-5|.|TRBV7-9|.
TGTGCCAGCAGCTTCACAGGGATATGGGAGACCCAGTACTTC
CASSFTGIWETQYF
>TRBJ2-5|.|TRBV5-6|TRBD1
TGTGCCAGCAGCTGGGGGACAGGGTCACAAGAGACCCAGTACTTC
CASSWGTGSQETQYF
>TRBJ1-1|.|TRBV5-5|.
TGTGCCAGCAGCTTGGCCGACTACACTGAAGCTTTCTTT
CASSLADYTEAFF
>TRBJ2-1|.|TRBV27|TRBD1
TGTGCCAGCAGTTTAGGGACAGTACCCAATGAGCAGTTCTTC
CASSLGTVPNEQFF
>TRBJ2-3|few|TRBV5-1|.
TGCGCCAGCAGCTTGGAGGGATTCCCCGATACGCAGTATTTT
CASSLEGFPDTQYF
>TRBJ2-1|.|TRBV6-2/TRBV6-3|.
TGTGCCAGCAGCTCTACCTCAGGGTCCTACCGGTACAATGAGCAGTTCTTC
CASSSTSGSYRYNEQFF
>TRBJ2-7|many|TRBV29-1|.
TGCAGCGTATCTAGGGGGAGTCCCTACGAGCAGTACTTC
CSVSRGSPYEQYF
>TRBJ2-7|.|TRBV14|.
TGTGCCAGCAGCCAAGGGCGACGGAACCACGAGCAGTACTTC
CASSQGRRNHEQYF
>TRBJ2-1|.|TRBV12-3/TRBV12-4|.
TGTGCCAGCAGTTTCCGTATAAGGCTGTTCTTC
CASSFRIRLFF